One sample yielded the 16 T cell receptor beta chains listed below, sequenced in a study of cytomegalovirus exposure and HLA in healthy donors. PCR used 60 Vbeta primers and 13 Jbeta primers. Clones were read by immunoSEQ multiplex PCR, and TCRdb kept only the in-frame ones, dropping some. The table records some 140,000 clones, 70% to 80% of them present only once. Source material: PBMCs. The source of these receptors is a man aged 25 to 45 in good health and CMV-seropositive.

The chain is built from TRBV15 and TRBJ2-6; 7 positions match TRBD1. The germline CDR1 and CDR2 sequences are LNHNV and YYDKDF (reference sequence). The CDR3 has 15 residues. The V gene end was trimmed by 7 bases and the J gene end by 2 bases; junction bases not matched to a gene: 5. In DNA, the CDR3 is TGTGCCACCAATCAAGGGGGCGCTGGGGCCAACGTCCTGACTTTC. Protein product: CATNQGGAGANVLTF.

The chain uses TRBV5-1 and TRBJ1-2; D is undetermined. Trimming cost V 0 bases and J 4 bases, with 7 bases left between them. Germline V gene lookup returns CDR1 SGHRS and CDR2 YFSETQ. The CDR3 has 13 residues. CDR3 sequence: CASSLDRAYGYTF. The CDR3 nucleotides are TGCGCCAGCAGCTTGGACAGAGCCTATGGCTACACCTTC.

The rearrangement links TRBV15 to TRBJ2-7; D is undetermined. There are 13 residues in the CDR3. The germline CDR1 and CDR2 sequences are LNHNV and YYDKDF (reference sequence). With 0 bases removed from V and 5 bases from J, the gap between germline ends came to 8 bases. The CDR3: CATSRDLGDEQYF. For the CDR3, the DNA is TGTGCCACCAGCAGAGATCTGGGCGACGAGCAGTACTTC. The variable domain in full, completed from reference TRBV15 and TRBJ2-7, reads DAMVIQNPRYQVTQFGKPVTLSCSQTLNHNVMYWYQQKSSQAPKLLFHYYDKDFNNEADTPDNFQSRRPNTSFCFLDIRSPGLGDTAMYLCATSRDLGDEQYFGPGTRLTVT.

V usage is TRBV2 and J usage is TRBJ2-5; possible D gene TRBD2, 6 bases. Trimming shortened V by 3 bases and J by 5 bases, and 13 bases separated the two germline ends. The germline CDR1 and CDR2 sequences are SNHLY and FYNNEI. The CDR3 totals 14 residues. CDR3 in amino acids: CASSESGGWETQYF. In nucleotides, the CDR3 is TGTGCCAGCAGTGAGTCCGGGGGTTGGGAGACCCAGTACTTC.

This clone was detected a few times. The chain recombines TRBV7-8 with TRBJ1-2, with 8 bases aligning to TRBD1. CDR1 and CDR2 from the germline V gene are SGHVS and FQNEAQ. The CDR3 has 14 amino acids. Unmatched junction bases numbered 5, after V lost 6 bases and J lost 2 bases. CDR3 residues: CASSTDRENYGYTF. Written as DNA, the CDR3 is TGTGCCAGCAGTACGGACAGGGAGAACTATGGCTACACCTTC.

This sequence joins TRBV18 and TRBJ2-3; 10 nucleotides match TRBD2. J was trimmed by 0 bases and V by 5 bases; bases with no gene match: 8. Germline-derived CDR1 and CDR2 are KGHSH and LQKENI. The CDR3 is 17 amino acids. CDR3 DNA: TGTGCCAGCTCAAGGACTAGCGGAATCTCTAGCACAGATACGCAGTATTTT. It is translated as CASSRTSGISSTDTQYF.

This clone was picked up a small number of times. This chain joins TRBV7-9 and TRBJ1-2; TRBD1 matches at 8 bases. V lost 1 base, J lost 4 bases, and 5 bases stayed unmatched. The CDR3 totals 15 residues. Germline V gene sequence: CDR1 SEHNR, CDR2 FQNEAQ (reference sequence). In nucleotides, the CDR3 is TGTGCCAGCAGCTTAGGGCAGGGGGCTGGCTATGGCTACACCTTC. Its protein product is CASSLGQGAGYGYTF.

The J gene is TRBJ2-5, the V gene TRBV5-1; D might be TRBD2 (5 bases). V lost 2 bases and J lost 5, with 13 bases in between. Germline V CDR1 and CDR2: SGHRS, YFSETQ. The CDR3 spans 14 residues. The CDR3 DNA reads TGCGCCAGCAGCTTCGGTGGGAGTTCGGAGACCCAGTACTTC. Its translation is CASSFGGSSETQYF.

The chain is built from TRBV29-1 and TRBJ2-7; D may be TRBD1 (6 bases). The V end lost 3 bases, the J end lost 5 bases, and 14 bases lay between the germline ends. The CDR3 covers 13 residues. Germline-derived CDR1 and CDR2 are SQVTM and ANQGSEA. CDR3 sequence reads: CSVEDSIQNEQYF. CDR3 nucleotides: TGCAGCGTTGAGGACAGCATACAGAACGAGCAGTACTTC.

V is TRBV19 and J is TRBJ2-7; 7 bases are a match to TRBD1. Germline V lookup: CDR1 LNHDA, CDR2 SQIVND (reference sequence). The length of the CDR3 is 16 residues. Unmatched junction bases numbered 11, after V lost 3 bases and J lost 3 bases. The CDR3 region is CASSIRTGRRIYEQYF. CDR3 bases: TGTGCCAGTAGTATCCGGACAGGTCGAAGAATCTACGAGCAGTACTTC. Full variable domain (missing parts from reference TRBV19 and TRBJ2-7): DGGITQSPKYLFRKEGQNVTLSCEQNLNHDAMYWYRQDPGQGLRLIYYSQIVNDFQKGDIAEGYSVSREKKESFPLTVTSAQKNPTAFYLCASSIRTGRRIYEQYFGPGTRLTVT.

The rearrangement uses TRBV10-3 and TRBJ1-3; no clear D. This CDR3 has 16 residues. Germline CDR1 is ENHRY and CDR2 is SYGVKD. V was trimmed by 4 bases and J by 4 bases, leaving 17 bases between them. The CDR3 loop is CAISVASGSLGNTIYF. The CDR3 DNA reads TGTGCCATCAGTGTCGCAAGCGGAAGCTTGGGAAACACCATATATTTT.

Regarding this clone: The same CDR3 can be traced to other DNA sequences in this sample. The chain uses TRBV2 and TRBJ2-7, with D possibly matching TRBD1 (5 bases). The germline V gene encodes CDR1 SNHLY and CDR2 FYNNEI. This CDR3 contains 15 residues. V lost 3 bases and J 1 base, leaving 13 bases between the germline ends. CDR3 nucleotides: TGTGCCAGCAGTGAGGTAGGGCAGGGATCCTACGAGCAGTACTTC. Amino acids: CASSEVGQGSYEQYF.

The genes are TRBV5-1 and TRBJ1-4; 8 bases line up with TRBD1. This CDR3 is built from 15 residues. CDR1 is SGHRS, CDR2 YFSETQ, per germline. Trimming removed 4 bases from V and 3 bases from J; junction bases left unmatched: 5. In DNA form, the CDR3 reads TGCGCCAGCAGCGGAGACAGGGGTGCTAATGAAAAACTGTTTTTT. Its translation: CASSGDRGANEKLFF.

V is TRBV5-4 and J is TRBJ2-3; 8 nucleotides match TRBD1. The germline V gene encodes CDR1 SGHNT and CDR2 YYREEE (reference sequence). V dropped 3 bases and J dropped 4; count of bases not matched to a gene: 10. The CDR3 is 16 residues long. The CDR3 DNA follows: TGTGCCAGCAGCTGGGGCAGGGGGCAGTTCGCAGATACGCAGTATTTT. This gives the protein CASSWGRGQFADTQYF.

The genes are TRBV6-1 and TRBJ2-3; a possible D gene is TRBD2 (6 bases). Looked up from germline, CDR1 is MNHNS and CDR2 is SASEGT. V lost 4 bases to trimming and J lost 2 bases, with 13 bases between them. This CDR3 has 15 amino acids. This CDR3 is CASSGNSGYTDTQYF. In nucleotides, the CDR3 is TGTGCCAGCAGTGGGAATAGCGGTTACACAGATACGCAGTATTTT.

In DNA, the CDR3 is TGTGCCAGCAGTAAAGAGGGGTCTTCCTACAATGAGCAGTTCTTC. As protein: CASSKEGSSYNEQFF. The V and J genes are TRBV2 and TRBJ2-1; D may correspond to TRBD1 or TRBD2 (5 bases each). The CDR3 has 15 residues. Germline CDR1 is SNHLY and CDR2 is FYNNEI. V was shortened by 5 bases and J by 1 base, with 12 bases between the two germline ends.